This paragraph reports one TCR beta chain. Its cognate antigen is unknown. The source of the sample is a study of Ad26.COV2.S vaccination and SARS-CoV-2 variants. Treatment defined: approximately 18 received Ad26.COV2.S at low or high dose, single or two shots; roughly five received placebo; per-sample allocation not given. Day 63 after the first injection of vaccine or placebo was the sampling time. Study-level points and caveats: Post-vaccination breadth of spike-specific CD8+ and CD4+ T cell responses was reportedly substantial. Placebo recipients had lower spike-specific TCR breadth than vaccine recipients.

Sequenced by immunoSEQ multiplex PCR; TCRdb stores in-frame clones only, minus some. Among hundreds of thousands of clones listed, around 90% were seen once. This sequence was found in a person between 18 and 60 years old who received the Ad26.COV2.S COVID-19 vaccine or a placebo. The source was peripheral blood, collected in a trial of Ad26.COV2.S vaccine versus placebo.

For the CDR3, the DNA is TGTGCCAGCAGTGAACGCGGGTATGGCTACACCTTC. Its translation is CASSERGYGYTF. The chain combines TRBV6-1 with TRBJ1-2; D call uncertain. Trimming removed 2 bases from V and 5 bases from J, with 6 bases in between. CDR1 MNHNS and CDR2 SASEGT come from the germline V gene. This CDR3 contains 12 residues.